The sample holds a few counts of the clone carrying this T cell receptor beta chain. Its antigen is unknown. J gave up 1 base and V 0 bases, and 15 bases lay outside the gene matches. Germline assignment: CDR1 SGHTA and CDR2 FQGNSA. The CDR3 contains 21 residues. TCRdb called the 5' RACE reads again in MiXCR, with one record for every CDR3 protein. The repertoire consists of roughly 720,000 distinct CDR3 sequences, with over 15% occurring once and the leading ten covering roughly 14%. The sample comes from a study of identical twins. Study results and limitations: Zero-insertion analyses could be partly confounded by invariant MAIT and iNKT cells.

This sample also belongs to another study, concerning T cells expressing NK-cell markers. That source adds: Seven donors tested HCMV-seropositive and one tested seronegative among the eight sequenced. More than five donors showed dominant NKG2C+ clonotypes comprising about 1.0-7.5% of their CD8+ T cells.

The rearrangement joins TRBV7-2 to TRBJ2-3; 11 nucleotides line up with TRBD2. The receptor was isolated from a woman under 30 in good health. What was sequenced was PBMCs. The CDR3: CASSLAPTSGRGWGRTDTQYF. The CDR3 DNA sequence: TGTGCCAGCAGCTTAGCCCCTACTAGCGGGAGAGGATGGGGCCGCACAGATACGCAGTATTTT.